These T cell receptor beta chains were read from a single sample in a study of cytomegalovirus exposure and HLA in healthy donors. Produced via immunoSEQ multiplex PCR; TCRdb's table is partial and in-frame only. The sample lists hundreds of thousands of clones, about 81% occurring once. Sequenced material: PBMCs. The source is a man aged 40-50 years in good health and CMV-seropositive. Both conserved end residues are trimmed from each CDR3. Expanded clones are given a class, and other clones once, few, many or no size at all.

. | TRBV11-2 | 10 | ASSFALQEQF
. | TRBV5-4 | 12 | ASSLVGRSDGYT
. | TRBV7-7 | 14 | ASSLEETASYNEQF
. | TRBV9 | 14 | ASSAKDRGPIAVLT
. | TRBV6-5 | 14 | ASSYTGGTSDNEQF
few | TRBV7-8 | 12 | ASSLGGLFTEAF
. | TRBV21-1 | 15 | ASSKKPRTRMNTEAF
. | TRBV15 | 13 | ATSRERDRTGELF
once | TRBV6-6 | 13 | ASNMGLAGGHEQY
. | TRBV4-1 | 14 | ASSETAGLAYNEQF
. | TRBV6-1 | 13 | ASSEARGTQNIQY
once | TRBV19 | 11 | ASSGRTTDTQY
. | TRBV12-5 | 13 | ASGLERGSSYEQY
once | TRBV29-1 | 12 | SVDHGTTQETQY
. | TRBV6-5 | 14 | ASSYLAGSSYNEQF
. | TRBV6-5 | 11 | ASTFLRRQPQH
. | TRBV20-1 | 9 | SARDPYGYT
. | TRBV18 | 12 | ASSPQRGANVLT
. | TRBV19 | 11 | ASRKGQDTEAF
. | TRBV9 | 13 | ASSVGGNSNYGYT
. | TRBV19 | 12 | ATRDRGFGQPQH
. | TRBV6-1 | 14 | ASSEAGTMGSQPQH
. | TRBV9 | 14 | ASSVDAGTTQETQY
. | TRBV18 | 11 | ASSPVRDTEAF
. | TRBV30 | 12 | AWSVPRRGNTIY
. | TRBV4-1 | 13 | ASSQEKVDSHGYT
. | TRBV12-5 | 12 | ASGQGQGNYGYT
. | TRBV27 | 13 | ASSRLGQGTDTQY
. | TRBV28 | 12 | ASRDSGTDYGYT
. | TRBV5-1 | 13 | ASSLDSLNTGELF
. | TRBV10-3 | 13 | AIGTSGDSYNEQF
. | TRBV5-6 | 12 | ASSSGQRTYEQY
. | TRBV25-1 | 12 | ASSESGAGNTIY
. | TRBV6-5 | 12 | ASSRTGAGEKLF
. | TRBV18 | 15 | ASSPPLPGQGRYGYT
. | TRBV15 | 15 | ATSREVAAEAKNIQY
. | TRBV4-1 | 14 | ASSPGLAQTYNEQF
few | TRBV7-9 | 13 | ASQGGWSNTGELF
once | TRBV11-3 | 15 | ASSRGTSGRAGNEQF
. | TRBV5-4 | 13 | ASSPATSGINEQF
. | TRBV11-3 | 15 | ASSTGLAGANTGELF
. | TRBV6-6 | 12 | ASSDKNRGTGYT
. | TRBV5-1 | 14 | ASSRAAGGADSGYT
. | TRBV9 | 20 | ASSVGGTGHGTSGRRADTQY
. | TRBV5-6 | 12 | ASSLAGITDTQY
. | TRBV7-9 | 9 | ASSAGLGYT
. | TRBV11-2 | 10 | ASSLLAGEKF
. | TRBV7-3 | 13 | ASSPDRVGANVLT
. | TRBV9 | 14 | ASSVDEGGIGYGYT
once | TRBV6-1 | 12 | ASIWGGSTDTQY
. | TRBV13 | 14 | ASSSRLAGGKDTQY
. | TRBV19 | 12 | ASSSTSTNEKLF
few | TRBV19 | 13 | ASTRGGNGDEKLF
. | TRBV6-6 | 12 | ASSDGGSSYEQY
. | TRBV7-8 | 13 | ASSLTGTGGTEAF
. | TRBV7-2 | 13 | ASSFVLANTGELF
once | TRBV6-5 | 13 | ASSYSPSGGALVF
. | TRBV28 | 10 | ASSLLNQPQH
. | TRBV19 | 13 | ASSFGGTPSYEQY